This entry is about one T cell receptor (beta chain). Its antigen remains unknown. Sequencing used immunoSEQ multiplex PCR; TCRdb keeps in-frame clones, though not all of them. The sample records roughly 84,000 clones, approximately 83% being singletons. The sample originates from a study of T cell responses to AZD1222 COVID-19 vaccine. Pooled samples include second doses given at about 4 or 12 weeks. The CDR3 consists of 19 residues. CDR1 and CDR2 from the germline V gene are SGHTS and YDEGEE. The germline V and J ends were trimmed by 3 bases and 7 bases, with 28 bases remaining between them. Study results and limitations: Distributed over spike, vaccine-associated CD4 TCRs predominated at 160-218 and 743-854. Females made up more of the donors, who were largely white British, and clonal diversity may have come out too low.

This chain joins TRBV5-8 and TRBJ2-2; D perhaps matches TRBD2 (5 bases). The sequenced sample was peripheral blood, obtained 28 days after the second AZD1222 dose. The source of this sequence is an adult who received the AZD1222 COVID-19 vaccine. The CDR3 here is CASSYQGRFGGPHLGELFF. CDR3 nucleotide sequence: TGTGCCAGCAGCTACCAAGGACGGTTCGGAGGACCTCATCTCGGGGAGCTGTTTTTT.